What follows is one TCR beta chain and its context. With 3 bases clipped from V and 5 bases from J, the junction kept 8 bases outside the gene matches. Germline values: CDR1 MNHNS, CDR2 SASEGT. The CDR3 is 16 residues long. The protocol was immunoSEQ multiplex PCR, while the TCRdb copy is restricted to in-frame clones and leaves out a portion. This table holds around 68,000 clones, just over 90% found once. This specimen belongs to a study of T cell changes during pregnancy in multiple sclerosis. Sequencing used peripheral blood, obtained in the third trimester of pregnancy. The chain has TRBV6-1 and TRBJ2-1; 9 bases are shared with TRBD2. The receptor was derived from a female donor with multiple sclerosis, enrolled in a pregnancy study. CDR3 sequence: CASSDSVTSGNNEQFF. The CDR3 nucleotides are TGTGCCAGCAGTGATTCCGTGACTAGCGGAAACAATGAGCAGTTCTTC.